A single sample gave rise to the 32 T cell receptor beta chains below, sequenced in a study of cytotoxic CD8 clonotypes in ibrutinib-treated CLL. Assay: immunoSEQ multiplex PCR; the TCRdb copy retains only in-frame clones and omits some. The data contain around 300,000 clones, just under 80% of them singletons. The sequencing used PBMCs, collected before ibrutinib treatment. The receptors stem from a human donor with chronic lymphocytic leukemia.

The sample holds one count of this clone. V usage is TRBV4-3 and J usage is TRBJ1-1; D is unclear. CDR3 length: 14 amino acids. Germline V gene sequence: CDR1 LGHNA, CDR2 YSLEER. V was cut by 0 bases and J by 2 bases, with 7 bases left in between. In DNA form, the CDR3 reads TGCGCCAGCAGCCAAGACAGATTCAACACTGAAGCTTTCTTT. Translation gives CASSQDRFNTEAFF.

This rearrangement joins TRBV19 to TRBJ1-1, with TRBD1 matching 7 bases. The germline CDR1 and CDR2 sequences are LNHDA and SQIVND (reference sequence). Trimming removed 6 bases from V and 4 bases from J; junction bases left unmatched: 8. The CDR3 loop spans 14 amino acids. DNA for the CDR3: TGTGCCAGTAGGACGACAGGGTTAGGCACTGAAGCTTTCTTT. Residues: CASRTTGLGTEAFF.

The chain couples TRBV6-5 to TRBJ2-1, with D perhaps matching TRBD2 (6 bases). Trimming removed 0 bases at V and 2 bases at J, with 8 bases between. CDR1 is MNHEY and CDR2 is SVGAGI in the germline V gene. The CDR3 length is 15 residues. In DNA form, the CDR3 reads TGTGCCAGCAGTTACTCCGGGAGACCCTACAATGAGCAGTTCTTC. It specifies CASSYSGRPYNEQFF.

The table lists this clone with a count of one. The chain combines TRBV6-5 with TRBJ1-2; TRBD1 might be the D (5 bases). V dropped 8 bases and J dropped 4 bases, with 17 bases sitting between them. The CDR3 spans 14 residues. The germline V gene has CDR1 MNHEY and CDR2 SVGAGI. The CDR3 DNA reads as TGTGCCAGCCGAAGGGGCTATGACAGCTATGGCTACACCTTC. This translates into CASRRGYDSYGYTF.

The J gene is TRBJ1-4, the V gene TRBV7-8; 7 bases fit TRBD1. CDR3 length: 19 amino acids. The trim removed 5 bases at V and 4 bases at J, leaving 19 bases unmatched. Germline values: CDR1 SGHVS, CDR2 FQNEAQ. The CDR3 reads CASSTPREGSGGINEKLFF. CDR3 DNA sequence: TGTGCCAGCAGCACCCCCCGGGAGGGTTCAGGGGGTATTAATGAAAAACTGTTTTTT.

A single count supports this clone. The rearrangement links TRBV4-2 to TRBJ1-1, with 7 bases identical to TRBD1. Looked up from germline, CDR1 is LGHNA and CDR2 is YNFKEQ. Trimming removed 1 base from V and 3 bases from J; junction bases left unmatched: 5. The CDR3 runs 15 residues. The CDR3 nucleotides are TGTGCCAGCAGCCAAGGAACAGGGGAAGACACTGAAGCTTTCTTT. Amino acids: CASSQGTGEDTEAFF.

This sequence joins TRBV5-1 and TRBJ2-7; D remains ambiguous. V gave up 2 bases and J gave up 2 bases, with 11 bases separating them. The germline V gene has CDR1 SGHRS and CDR2 YFSETQ. This CDR3 is built from 14 residues. CDR3 in amino acids: CASSFNPDTYEQYF. The DNA of the CDR3 is TGCGCCAGCAGCTTCAACCCGGATACCTACGAGCAGTACTTC.

The chain combines TRBV28 with TRBJ1-2; weak D call: TRBD1 (5 bases). CDR1 MDHEN and CDR2 SYDVKM come from the germline V gene. This CDR3 comprises 12 residues. V lost 7 bases to trimming and J lost 7 bases, with 13 bases between them. The CDR3 DNA follows: TGTGCCAGCACCCCCGTCGGGGGTGGCTACACCTTC. Amino acids: CASTPVGGGYTF.

V and J are TRBV4-3 and TRBJ2-2, with TRBD2 matching over 11 bases. This CDR3 region has 19 residues. Per the germline V gene, CDR1 is LGHNA and CDR2 is YSLEER. The junction had 9 bases not matched to a gene; V was cut back by 0 bases and J by 3 bases. CDR3: CASSQDKRLAGSHTGELFF. DNA for the CDR3: TGCGCCAGCAGCCAAGATAAGAGACTAGCGGGATCTCACACCGGGGAGCTGTTTTTT.

For the CDR3, the DNA is TGTGCCTGGAGTAGACAGCCCTATATGACTGAAGCTTTCTTT. This codes for CAWSRQPYMTEAFF. The V call is TRBV30, the J call TRBJ1-1; TRBD1 is a possible D gene (5 bases). The CDR3 runs 14 residues. The ends were cut back, 2 bases at V and 5 bases at J, with 15 bases in the middle. Germline CDR1 is GTSNPN and CDR2 is SVGIG (reference sequence).

This chain connects TRBV4-2 to TRBJ2-7; 7 bases are a match to TRBD1. Trimming at V came to 3 bases and at J to 0 bases, leaving 8 bases not matched to a gene. The germline V gene encodes CDR1 LGHNA and CDR2 YNFKEQ. This CDR3 comprises 16 residues. Written as DNA, the CDR3 is TGTGCCAGCAGCCACCGGACAGGCGCTAGCTCCTACGAGCAGTACTTC. This sequence encodes CASSHRTGASSYEQYF.

The chain joins TRBV4-1 to TRBJ2-7; a possible D gene is TRBD2 (5 bases). The CDR3 is 15 residues long. Trimming removed 2 bases at V and 3 bases at J, with 14 bases between. Germline CDR1 is MGHRA and CDR2 is YSYEKL. CDR3 DNA: TGCGCCAGCAGCCAAAGTATCGCTGGGAGCTACGAGCAGTACTTC. This sequence encodes CASSQSIAGSYEQYF.

The genes are TRBV30 and TRBJ2-7; D is uncertain. CDR3 length: 13 amino acids. V was shortened by 5 bases and J by 0 bases, with 11 bases between the two germline ends. Germline V gene sequence: CDR1 GTSNPN, CDR2 SVGIG (reference sequence). The CDR3 DNA reads TGTGCCTGGGCCCAGGCCGCCTCCTACGAGCAGTACTTC. Its protein product is CAWAQAASYEQYF.

The rearrangement uses TRBV27 and TRBJ1-1; tentative D call: TRBD1 (5 bases). The V end lost 3 bases, the J end lost 3 bases, and 11 bases lay between the germline ends. The germline gives CDR1 MNHEY, CDR2 SMNVEV (reference sequence). This CDR3 is built from 14 residues. In DNA, the CDR3 is TGTGCCAGCAGTTTGGCAGGGTATGACACTGAAGCTTTCTTT. This gives the protein CASSLAGYDTEAFF.

V usage is TRBV27 and J usage is TRBJ2-5, with D tentatively TRBD1 (5 bases). Germline V gene lookup returns CDR1 MNHEY and CDR2 SMNVEV (reference sequence). CDR3 length: 15 residues. Trimming left V 0 bases short and J 4 bases short, with 12 bases between. The CDR3 region is CASSLSAGRRETQYF. The CDR3 DNA reads as TGTGCCAGCAGTTTATCAGCAGGGCGCAGAGAGACCCAGTACTTC.

The chain joins TRBV19 to TRBJ1-3, with D perhaps TRBD1 (5 bases). V was clipped by 5 bases and J by 4 bases, with 9 bases between them. The CDR3 runs 13 residues. Germline V gene sequence: CDR1 LNHDA, CDR2 SQIVND (reference sequence). CDR3 sequence reads: CASSEGRGNTIYF. The CDR3 coding sequence is TGTGCCAGTAGTGAGGGGCGCGGAAACACCATATATTTT. Together with reference TRBV19 and TRBJ1-3, the CDR3 gives the full variable domain: DGGITQSPKYLFRKEGQNVTLSCEQNLNHDAMYWYRQDPGQGLRLIYYSQIVNDFQKGDIAEGYSVSREKKESFPLTVTSAQKNPTAFYLCASSEGRGNTIYFGEGSWLTVV.

The V call is TRBV7-8, the J call TRBJ2-7; 7 nucleotides line up with TRBD1. Germline-derived CDR1 and CDR2 are SGHVS and FQNEAQ. The CDR3 covers 13 residues. Trimming cost V 3 bases and J 5 bases; bases outside gene matches: 4. The CDR3, as DNA: TGTGCCAGCAGCTTGACAGGGAACAACGAGCAGTACTTC. Its protein product is CASSLTGNNEQYF. Together with reference TRBV7-8 and TRBJ2-7, the CDR3 gives the full variable domain: GAGVSQSPRYKVAKRGQDVALRCDPISGHVSLFWYQQALGQGPEFLTYFQNEAQLDKSGLPSDRFFAERPEGSVSTLKIQRTQQEDSAVYLCASSLTGNNEQYFGPGTRLTVT.

The V gene is TRBV27, the J gene TRBJ2-5, with 8 bases matching TRBD2. CDR3 size: 15 residues. CDR1 is MNHEY and CDR2 is SMNVEV in the germline V gene (reference sequence). V gave up 5 bases and J gave up 6 bases; unmatched junction bases: 11. The CDR3 sequence is CASSPSGTSRKTQYF. CDR3 in DNA: TGTGCCAGCAGTCCTTCCGGGACTAGTCGGAAGACCCAGTACTTC.

In its sample, this clone was seen once. This chain connects TRBV6-5 to TRBJ2-1, with TRBD2 matching 7 bases. V gave up 4 bases and J gave up 4 bases; unmatched junction bases: 10. Germline-derived CDR1 and CDR2 are MNHEY and SVGAGI. CDR3 size: 16 residues. The DNA for the CDR3 is TGTGCCAGCAGTTTGTGGGAGGGGAGGGGATACAATGAGCAGTTCTTC. This encodes CASSLWEGRGYNEQFF.

The chain uses TRBV5-4 and TRBJ2-1; 8 bases are a match to TRBD2. CDR1 and CDR2 (germline): SGHNT, YYREEE (reference sequence). The CDR3 consists of 15 residues. The V and J ends lost 1 base and 3 bases, in that order; junction bases with no gene match: 3. CDR3 coding DNA: TGTGCCAGCAGCTTGTTCAGCGGGAGCTACAATGAGCAGTTCTTC. It yields the protein CASSLFSGSYNEQFF.

The V and J genes are TRBV4-3 and TRBJ2-2, with a tentative D call TRBD2 (5 bases). In germline, CDR1 is LGHNA, CDR2 YSLEER. The CDR3 length is 16 residues. The germline V and J ends were trimmed by 1 base and 2 bases, with 11 bases remaining between them. CDR3 sequence (DNA): TGCGCCAGCAGCCAAGGACCAGCGGTTAACACCGGGGAGCTGTTTTTT. It codes for CASSQGPAVNTGELFF.

V and J are TRBV25-1 and TRBJ1-1, with D possibly TRBD1 on 6 matching bases. Looked up from germline, CDR1 is MGHDK and CDR2 is SYGVNS. CDR3 size: 12 residues. Trimming stripped 6 bases from V and 3 bases from J, with 8 bases between. As DNA, the CDR3 is TGTGCCAGCAGCGACAGGTACACTGAAGCTTTCTTT. Translation: CASSDRYTEAFF.

This clone was counted a few times. V and J are TRBV6-5 and TRBJ2-7, with 10 bases fitting TRBD2. The junction had 6 bases not matched to a gene; V was cut back by 0 bases and J by 4 bases. In germline, CDR1 is MNHEY, CDR2 SVGAGI. The CDR3 has 16 amino acids. The DNA for the CDR3 is TGTGCCAGCAGTTACTCAACCCTAGCGGGAGAATACGAGCAGTACTTC. Translated: CASSYSTLAGEYEQYF.

This rearrangement joins TRBV18 to TRBJ2-7, with D maybe TRBD1 (5 bases). Trimming pared 3 bases from V and 6 bases from J, leaving 6 bases between. CDR1 is KGHSH, CDR2 LQKENI, per germline. The CDR3 runs 11 residues. The CDR3 DNA reads as TGTGCCAGCTCACCCCAGGGCGAGCAGTACTTC. Residues: CASSPQGEQYF. Full variable domain (missing parts from reference TRBV18 and TRBJ2-7): NAGVMQNPRHLVRRRGQEARLRCSPMKGHSHVYWYRQLPEEGLKFMVYLQKENIIDESGMPKERFSAEFPKEGPSILRIQQVVRGDSAAYFCASSPQGEQYFGPGTRLTVT.

The chain joins TRBV4-3 to TRBJ1-2; 7 bases are shared with TRBD1. Per the germline V gene, CDR1 is LGHNA and CDR2 is YSLEER. The ends lost 3 bases at V and 4 bases at J; junction bases unmatched: 8. CDR3 size: 15 residues. CDR3 sequence (DNA): TGCGCCAGCAGCCATGACCCCGACAGGGCCTATGGCTACACCTTC. Encoded protein: CASSHDPDRAYGYTF.

This clone has only one observation. This chain links TRBV27 with TRBJ2-1; 12 nucleotides match TRBD2. This CDR3 has 18 residues. Trimming took 2 bases from V and 8 from J; bases not matched to a gene: 13. Germline values: CDR1 MNHEY, CDR2 SMNVEV (reference sequence). The CDR3 bases are TGTGCCAGCAGTTTACATCCCGGGACTAGCGGGCCCGGGGATGAGCAGTTCTTC. This codes for CASSLHPGTSGPGDEQFF.

The chain joins TRBV11-2 to TRBJ2-3, with D possibly matching TRBD2 (5 bases). The V and J ends lost 1 base and 4 bases respectively, with 9 bases between them. The CDR3 loop spans 14 amino acids. Looked up from germline, CDR1 is SGHAT and CDR2 is FQNNGV. Here the CDR3 reads CASSLGLAADTQYF. The CDR3 nucleotides are TGTGCCAGCAGCTTAGGTCTAGCCGCAGATACGCAGTATTTT.

The genes are TRBV5-5 and TRBJ1-1, with 7 positions matching TRBD1. The CDR3 is made up of 16 amino acids. The J segment lost 2 bases and the V segment lost 3 bases, leaving 10 bases of the junction unmatched. Germline V gene sequence: CDR1 SGHKS, CDR2 YYEKEE (reference sequence). CDR3 nucleotide sequence: TGTGCCAGCAGCTCATGGGACAGCATTTTTAACACTGAAGCTTTCTTT. Amino acids: CASSSWDSIFNTEAFF.

This chain connects TRBV15 to TRBJ2-3, with D possibly TRBD2 on 7 matching bases. Trimming stripped 8 bases from V and 3 bases from J, with 12 bases between. The length of the CDR3 is 13 residues. The germline V gene has CDR1 LNHNV and CDR2 YYDKDF (reference sequence). CDR3 in DNA: TGTGCCACCCGGGGGGCAATGACAGATACGCAGTATTTT. This encodes CATRGAMTDTQYF.

The chain recombines TRBV6-1 with TRBJ2-7; 7 bases are shared with TRBD1. In germline, CDR1 is MNHNS, CDR2 SASEGT. This CDR3 is built from 13 residues. V dropped 4 bases and J dropped 5; count of bases not matched to a gene: 5. The chain's CDR3 is CASSVRQGDEQYF. The CDR3 bases are TGTGCCAGCAGTGTAAGACAGGGTGACGAGCAGTACTTC.

The chain couples TRBV11-3 to TRBJ2-2; 8 nucleotides line up with TRBD2. The CDR3 is 15 residues long. CDR1 and CDR2 from the germline V gene are SGHNT and YENEEA. V trimming: 4 bases; J trimming: 2 bases; junction bases outside the gene matches: 3. The CDR3: CASSSRTSNTGELFF. Written as DNA, the CDR3 is TGTGCCAGCAGCTCCCGGACTAGCAACACCGGGGAGCTGTTTTTT.

The table lists this clone with a count of one. The chain has TRBV27 and TRBJ2-7; 12 bases line up with TRBD1. The V and J ends lost 0 bases and 12 bases, in that order; junction bases with no gene match: 9. CDR3 length equals 15 residues. Germline V gene lookup returns CDR1 MNHEY and CDR2 SMNVEV (reference sequence). CDR3 loop: CASSLSAGTGGFGYF. The CDR3, as DNA: TGTGCCAGCAGTTTATCGGCCGGGACAGGGGGCTTCGGGTACTTC.